Detailed here is one T cell receptor beta chain. Its antigen is still unknown. Sequencing was preceded by expansion of antigen-specific CD4+ T cells with viral peptide pools in the ViraFEST assay. CD4+ T cells were isolated after roughly nine days of culture. Participants completed two doses of the BNT162b2 or mRNA-1273 vaccine. Nucleocapsid antibodies stayed negative before and after vaccination, showing no earlier SARS-CoV-2 infection. Half-medium changes using IL-2 medium occurred on days 3 and 7. Sequencing was performed with immunoSEQ multiplex PCR; in TCRdb, only in-frame clones are kept and a portion is missing. The data contain 75,000 to 100,000 clones, around four fifths of them seen just once; the ten biggest clones take up around 1%. This sample is part of a study of vaccination effects on CD4 cells after COVID-19. The receptor was derived from a human donor who received a COVID-19 vaccine. Specimen: CD4+ T cells from PBMCs cultured with HCoV-OC43 spike peptides, collected after COVID-19 vaccination. Subset indicated: HCoV-OC43 spike overlapping peptide pool stimulation.

DNA for the CDR3: TGTGCCAGCAGCGGACAGGAGAAAGAGACCCAGTACTTC. Encoded protein: CASSGQEKETQYF. The gene calls are TRBV6-6 and TRBJ2-5; 7 bases fit TRBD1. V shed 6 bases and J 3 bases; nucleotides not matched to a gene: 4. The length of the CDR3 is 13 residues. CDR1 and CDR2 from the germline V gene are MNHNY and SVGAGI (reference sequence).